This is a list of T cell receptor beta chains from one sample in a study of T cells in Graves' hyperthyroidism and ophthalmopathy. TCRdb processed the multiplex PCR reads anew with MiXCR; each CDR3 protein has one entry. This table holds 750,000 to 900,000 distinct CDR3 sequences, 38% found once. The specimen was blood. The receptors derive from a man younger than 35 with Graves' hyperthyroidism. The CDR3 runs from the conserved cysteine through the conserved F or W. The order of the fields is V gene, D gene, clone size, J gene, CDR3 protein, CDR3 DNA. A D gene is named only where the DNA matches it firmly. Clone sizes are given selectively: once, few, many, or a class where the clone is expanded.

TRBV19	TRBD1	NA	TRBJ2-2	CATQMTGDTGELFF	TGTGCCACCCAAATGACAGGGGACACCGGGGAGCTGTTTTTT
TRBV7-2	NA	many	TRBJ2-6	CASRSDRRANVLTF	TGTGCCAGCAGGTCGGATCGAAGGGCCAACGTCCTGACTTTC
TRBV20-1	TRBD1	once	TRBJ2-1	CSARTGGDEQFF	TGCAGTGCTCGGACAGGGGGCGATGAGCAGTTCTTC
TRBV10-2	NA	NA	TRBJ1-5	CASLGGFDQPQHF	TGCGCCAGCTTGGGGGGGTTTGATCAGCCCCAGCATTTT
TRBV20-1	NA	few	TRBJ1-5	CSARTNRNQPQHF	TGCAGTGCCAGAACGAACAGAAATCAGCCCCAGCATTTT
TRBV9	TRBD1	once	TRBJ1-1	CASSTGTGETEAFF	TGTGCCAGCAGTACCGGGACAGGGGAAACTGAAGCTTTCTTT
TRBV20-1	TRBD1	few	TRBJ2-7	CSAVDRRSYEQYF	TGCAGTGCTGTGGACAGGAGGTCCTACGAGCAGTACTTC
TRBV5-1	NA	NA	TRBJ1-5	CASRFGPQHF	TGCGCCAGCAGGTTCGGGCCCCAGCATTTT
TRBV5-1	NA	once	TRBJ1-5	CASSLVLGSSYEHF	TGCGCCAGCAGCTTGGTATTGGGGAGCTCCTACGAGCATTTT
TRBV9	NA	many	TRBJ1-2	CASSVGGGGYTF	TGTGCCAGCAGCGTAGGTGGGGGTGGCTACACCTTC